Described below is a single TCR beta chain sequence and its context. Antigen: not known. The data derive from a study of CXCR3-negative and CXCR3-positive naive CD8 T cells. Whole-study results and caveats: CD5 surface expression was similar among naive subsets, and TCR strength was estimated by inference from TRB CDR3 properties. The TRB CDR3s that CXCR3-positive naive cells carried were more hydrophobic than those of CXCR3-negative naive cells.

All TRB cDNA libraries came from 5' RACE performed with UMI labels. TCRdb re-called the 5' RACE reads, yielding one record per CDR3 amino acid sequence without DNA. The sample features fewer than 90,000 distinct CDR3 sequences, with 1.6% in its top ten. CD8+ T cell subsets were each sorted in triplicate, hundreds of thousands of cells apiece. A CD45RO-CCR7+CD27+CD95- profile was what naive CD8+ T cells displayed. The germline CDR1 and CDR2 sequences are SGHAT and FQNNGV. The CDR3 spans 17 residues. The sequence came from a human donor in good health. Some clones in this sample may be carry-over from other donors' samples. The sample taken for sequencing was naive CXCR3- CD8+ T cells from blood. Subset specified: CD45RO-CCR7+CD27+CD95- naive CD8+ T cells lacking CXCR3 (TNR3-). The chain links TRBV11-2 to TRBJ2-7; TCRdb outputs TRBD1, but without DNA this stays unchecked. The CDR3: CASSLGQLSETEYEQYF.